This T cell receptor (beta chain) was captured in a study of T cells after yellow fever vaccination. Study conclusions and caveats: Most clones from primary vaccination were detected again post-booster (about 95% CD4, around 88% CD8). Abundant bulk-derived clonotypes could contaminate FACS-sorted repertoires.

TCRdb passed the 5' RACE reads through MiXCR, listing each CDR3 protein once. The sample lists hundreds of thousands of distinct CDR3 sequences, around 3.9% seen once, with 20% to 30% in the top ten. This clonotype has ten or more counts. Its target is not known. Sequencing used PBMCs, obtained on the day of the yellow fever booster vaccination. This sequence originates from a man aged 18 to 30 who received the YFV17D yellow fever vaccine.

The CDR3 reads CASSSEGPYSPLHF. CDR3 nucleotides: TGTGCCAGCAGCTCTGAGGGACCATATTCACCCCTCCACTTT. V and J are TRBV7-9 and TRBJ1-6; the D gene is possibly TRBD1 (5 bases). This CDR3 comprises 14 residues. Germline V gene data show CDR1 as SEHNR and CDR2 as FQNEAQ (reference sequence). Trimming took off 4 bases at V and 8 bases at J, with 12 bases between the two ends.